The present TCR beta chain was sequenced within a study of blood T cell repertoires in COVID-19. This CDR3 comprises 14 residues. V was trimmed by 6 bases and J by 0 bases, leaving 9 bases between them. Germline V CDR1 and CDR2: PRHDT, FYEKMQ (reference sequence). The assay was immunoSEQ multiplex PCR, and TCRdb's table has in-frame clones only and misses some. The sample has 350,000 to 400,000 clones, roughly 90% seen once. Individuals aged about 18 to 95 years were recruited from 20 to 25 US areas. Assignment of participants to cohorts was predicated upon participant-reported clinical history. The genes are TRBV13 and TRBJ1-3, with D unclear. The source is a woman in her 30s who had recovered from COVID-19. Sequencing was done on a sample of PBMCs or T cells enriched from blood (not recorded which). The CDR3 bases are TGTGCCAGCAGGCGGGCGAGCTCTGGAAACACCATATATTTT. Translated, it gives CASRRASSGNTIYF.